A single T cell receptor (beta chain) is shown here with its context. The germline V and J ends were trimmed by 5 bases and 1 base, with 15 bases remaining between them. Germline loops: CDR1 SGHAT, CDR2 FQNNGV. CDR3 length: 17 residues. Primers used in a second PCR of roughly 6 to 12 cycles were a sample-barcoded 5' primer and a J-beta primer mix. TCRdb fed the 5' RACE reads into MiXCR, producing one record per CDR3 protein. The repertoire holds fewer than 750,000 distinct CDR3 sequences, with around 50% as singletons. The source of the sample is a study of blood T cells in healthy people across ages.

This receptor was obtained from a man aged 80 or over in good health. V is TRBV11-2 and J is TRBJ2-6; D is unclear. Sequencing was done on a sample of blood. The CDR3 sequence is CASSVWPRRSGANVLTF. CDR3 coding DNA: TGTGCCAGCAGCGTATGGCCCCGTCGGTCTGGGGCCAACGTCCTGACTTTC.